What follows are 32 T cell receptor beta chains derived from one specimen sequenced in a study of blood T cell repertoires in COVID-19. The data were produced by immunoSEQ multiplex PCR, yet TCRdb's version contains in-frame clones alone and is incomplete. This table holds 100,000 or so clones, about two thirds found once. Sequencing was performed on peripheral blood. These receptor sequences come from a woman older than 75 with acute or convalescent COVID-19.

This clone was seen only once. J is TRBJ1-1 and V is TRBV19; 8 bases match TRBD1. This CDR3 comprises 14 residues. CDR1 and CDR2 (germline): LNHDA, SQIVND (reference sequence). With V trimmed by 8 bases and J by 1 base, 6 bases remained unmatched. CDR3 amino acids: CASLDRAQNTEAFF. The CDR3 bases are TGTGCCAGTTTGGACAGGGCACAGAACACTGAAGCTTTCTTT. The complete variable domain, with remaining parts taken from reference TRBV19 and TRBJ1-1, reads DGGITQSPKYLFRKEGQNVTLSCEQNLNHDAMYWYRQDPGQGLRLIYYSQIVNDFQKGDIAEGYSVSREKKESFPLTVTSAQKNPTAFYLCASLDRAQNTEAFFGQGTRLTVV.

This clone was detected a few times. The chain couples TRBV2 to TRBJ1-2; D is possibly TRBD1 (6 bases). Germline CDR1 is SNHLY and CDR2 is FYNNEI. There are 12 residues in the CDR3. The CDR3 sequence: CANNQGYYGYTF. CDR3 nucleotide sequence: TGTGCAAACAACCAGGGGTACTATGGCTACACCTTC. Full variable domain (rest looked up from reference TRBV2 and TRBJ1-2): EPEVTQTPSHQVTQMGQEVILRCVPISNHLYFYWYRQILGQKVEFLVSFYNNEISEKSEIFDDQFSVERPDGSNFTLKIRSTKLEDSAMYFCANNQGYYGYTFGSGTRLTVV.

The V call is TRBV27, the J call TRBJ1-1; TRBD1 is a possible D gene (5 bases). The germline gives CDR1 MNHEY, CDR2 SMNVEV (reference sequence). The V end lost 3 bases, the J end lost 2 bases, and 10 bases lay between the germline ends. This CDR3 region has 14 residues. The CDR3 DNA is TGTGCCAGCAGTTTCGGTAGGGGAAACACTGAAGCTTTCTTT. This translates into CASSFGRGNTEAFF.

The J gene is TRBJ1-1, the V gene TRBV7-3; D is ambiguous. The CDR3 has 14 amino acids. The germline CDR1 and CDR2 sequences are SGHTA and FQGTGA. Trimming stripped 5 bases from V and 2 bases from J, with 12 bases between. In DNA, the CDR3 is TGTGCCAGCAGCCAACAGAGAGATAACACTGAAGCTTTCTTT. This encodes CASSQQRDNTEAFF.

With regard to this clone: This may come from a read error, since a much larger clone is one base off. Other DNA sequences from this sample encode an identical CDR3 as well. The DNA for the CDR3 is TGCGCCAGCAGCTTGGCGGGACAGGGCGATGGCTACACCTTC. Protein product: CASSLAGQGDGYTF. The chain couples TRBV5-1 to TRBJ1-2, with 9 bases matching TRBD1. Germline CDR1 reads SGHRS; CDR2 reads YFSETQ. With 0 bases clipped from V and 6 bases from J, the junction kept 3 bases outside the gene matches. The CDR3 is made up of 14 amino acids.

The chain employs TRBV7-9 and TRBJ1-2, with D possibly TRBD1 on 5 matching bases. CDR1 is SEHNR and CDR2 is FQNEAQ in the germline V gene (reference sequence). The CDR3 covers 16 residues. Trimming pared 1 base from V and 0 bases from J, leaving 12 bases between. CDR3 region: CASSLGGGRANYGYTF. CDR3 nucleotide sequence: TGTGCCAGCAGCTTAGGGGGCGGCAGAGCTAACTATGGCTACACCTTC. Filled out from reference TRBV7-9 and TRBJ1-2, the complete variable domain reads DTGVSQNPRHKITKRGQNVTFRCDPISEHNRLYWYRQTLGQGPEFLTYFQNEAQLEKSRLLSDRFSAERPKGSFSTLEIQRTEQGDSAMYLCASSLGGGRANYGYTFGSGTRLTVV.

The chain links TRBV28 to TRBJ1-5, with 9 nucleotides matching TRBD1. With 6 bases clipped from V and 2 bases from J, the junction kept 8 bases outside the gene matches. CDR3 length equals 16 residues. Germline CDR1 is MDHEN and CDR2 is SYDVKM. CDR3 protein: CASSPLGTGRNQPQHF. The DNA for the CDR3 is TGTGCCAGCAGCCCATTGGGGACAGGGCGCAATCAGCCCCAGCATTTT.

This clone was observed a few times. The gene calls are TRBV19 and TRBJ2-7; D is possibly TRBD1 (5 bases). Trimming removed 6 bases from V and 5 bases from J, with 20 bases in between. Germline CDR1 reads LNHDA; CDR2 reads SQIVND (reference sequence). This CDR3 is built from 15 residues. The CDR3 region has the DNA TGTGCCAGTAGCACCCCCCAGGGTGGTCGGAACGAGCAGTACTTC. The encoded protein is CASSTPQGGRNEQYF.

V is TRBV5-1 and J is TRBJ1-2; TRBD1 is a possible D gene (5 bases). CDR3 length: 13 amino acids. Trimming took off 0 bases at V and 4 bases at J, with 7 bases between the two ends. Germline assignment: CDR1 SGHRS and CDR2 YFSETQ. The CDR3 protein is CASSLGQLYGYTF. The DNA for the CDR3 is TGCGCCAGCAGCTTGGGACAGCTCTATGGCTACACCTTC.

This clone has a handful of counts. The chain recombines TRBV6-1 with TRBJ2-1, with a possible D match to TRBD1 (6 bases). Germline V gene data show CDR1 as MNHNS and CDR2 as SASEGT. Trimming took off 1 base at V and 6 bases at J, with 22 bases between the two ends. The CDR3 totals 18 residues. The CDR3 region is CASSEGLQGKGDGNEQFF. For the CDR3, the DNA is TGTGCCAGCAGTGAAGGTCTACAGGGAAAAGGAGACGGCAATGAGCAGTTCTTC.

CDR3 residues: CASSQDLDRGRVNEKLFF. The CDR3 coding sequence is TGCGCCAGCAGCCAAGACCTAGACAGGGGGCGCGTTAATGAAAAACTGTTTTTT. J is TRBJ1-4 and V is TRBV4-3, with 10 nucleotides matching TRBD1. The germline CDR1 and CDR2 sequences are LGHNA and YSLEER. This CDR3 region has 18 residues. The V and J ends lost 0 bases and 4 bases, in that order; junction bases with no gene match: 8.

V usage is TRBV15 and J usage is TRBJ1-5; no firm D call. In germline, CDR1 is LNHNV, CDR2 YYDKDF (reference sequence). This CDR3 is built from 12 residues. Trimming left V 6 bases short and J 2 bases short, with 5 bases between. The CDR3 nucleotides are TGTGCCACCAGTTTAGGCAATCAGCCCCAGCATTTT. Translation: CATSLGNQPQHF.

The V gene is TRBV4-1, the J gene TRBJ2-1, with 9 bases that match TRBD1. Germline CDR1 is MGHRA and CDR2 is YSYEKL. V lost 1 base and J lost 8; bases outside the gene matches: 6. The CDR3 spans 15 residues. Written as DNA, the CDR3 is TGCGCCAGCAGCCAAGCGGGACAGGGTATAGATGAGCAGTTCTTC. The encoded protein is CASSQAGQGIDEQFF.

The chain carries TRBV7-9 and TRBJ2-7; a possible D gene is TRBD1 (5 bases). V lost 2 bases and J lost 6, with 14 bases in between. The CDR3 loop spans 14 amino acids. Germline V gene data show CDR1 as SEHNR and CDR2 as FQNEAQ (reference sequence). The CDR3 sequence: CASSLQGFTGEQYF. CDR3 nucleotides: TGTGCCAGCAGCTTACAGGGATTTACGGGCGAGCAGTACTTC.

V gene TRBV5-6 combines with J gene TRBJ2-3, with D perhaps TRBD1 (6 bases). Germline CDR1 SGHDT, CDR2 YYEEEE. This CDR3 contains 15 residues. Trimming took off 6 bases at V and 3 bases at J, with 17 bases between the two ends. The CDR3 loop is CASIYWPDRTDTQYF. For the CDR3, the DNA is TGTGCCAGCATATATTGGCCAGACAGGACAGATACGCAGTATTTT.

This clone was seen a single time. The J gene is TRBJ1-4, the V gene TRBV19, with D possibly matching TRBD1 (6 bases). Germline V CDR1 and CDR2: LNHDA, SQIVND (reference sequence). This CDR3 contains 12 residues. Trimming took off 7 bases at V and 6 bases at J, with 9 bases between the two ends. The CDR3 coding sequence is TGTGCCAGTAAACAGGGTGATGAAAAACTGTTTTTT. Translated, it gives CASKQGDEKLFF.

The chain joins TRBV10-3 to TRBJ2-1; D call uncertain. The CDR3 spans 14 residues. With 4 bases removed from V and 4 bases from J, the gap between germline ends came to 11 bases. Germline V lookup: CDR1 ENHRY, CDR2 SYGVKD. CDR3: CAISGYRIYNEQFF. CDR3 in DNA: TGTGCCATCAGTGGGTATAGAATTTACAATGAGCAGTTCTTC.

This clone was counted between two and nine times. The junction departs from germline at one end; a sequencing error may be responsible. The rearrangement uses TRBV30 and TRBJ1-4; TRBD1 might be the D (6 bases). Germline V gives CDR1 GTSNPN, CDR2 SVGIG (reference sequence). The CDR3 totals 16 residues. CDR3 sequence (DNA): TGTGCCTGGAGTGTACAGGGCAGTGAAACTTATGAAAAACTGTTTTTT. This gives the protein CAWSVQGSETYEKLFF.

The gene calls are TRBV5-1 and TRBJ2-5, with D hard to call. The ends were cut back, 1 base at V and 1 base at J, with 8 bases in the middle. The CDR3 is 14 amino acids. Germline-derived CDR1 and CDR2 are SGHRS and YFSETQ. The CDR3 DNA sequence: TGCGCCAGCAGCTTGTTGGGCCCCCAAGAGACCCAGTACTTC. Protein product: CASSLLGPQETQYF. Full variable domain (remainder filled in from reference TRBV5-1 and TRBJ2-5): KAGVTQTPRYLIKTRGQQVTLSCSPISGHRSVSWYQQTPGQGLQFLFEYFSETQRNKGNFPGRFSGRQFSNSRSEMNVSTLELGDSALYLCASSLLGPQETQYFGPGTRLLVL.

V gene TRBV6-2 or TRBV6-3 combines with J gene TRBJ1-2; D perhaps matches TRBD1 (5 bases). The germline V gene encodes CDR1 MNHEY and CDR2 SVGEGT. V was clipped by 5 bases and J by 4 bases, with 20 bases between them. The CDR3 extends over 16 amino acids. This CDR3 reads CASSRTRGVRGYGYTF. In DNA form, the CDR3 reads TGTGCCAGCAGTCGGACACGAGGCGTACGTGGCTATGGCTACACCTTC.

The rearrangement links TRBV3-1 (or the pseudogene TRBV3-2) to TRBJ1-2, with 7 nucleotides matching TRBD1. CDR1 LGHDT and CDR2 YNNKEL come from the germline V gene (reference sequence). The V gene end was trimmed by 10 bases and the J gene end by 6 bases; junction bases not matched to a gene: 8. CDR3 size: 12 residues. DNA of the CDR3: TGTGCCACCACAGACAGGGTTGATGGCTACACCTTC. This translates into CATTDRVDGYTF.

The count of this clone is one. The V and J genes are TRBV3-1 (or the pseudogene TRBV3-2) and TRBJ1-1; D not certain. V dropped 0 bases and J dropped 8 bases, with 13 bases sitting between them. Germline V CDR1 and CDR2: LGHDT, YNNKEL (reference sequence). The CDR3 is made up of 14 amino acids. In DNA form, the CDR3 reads TGTGCCAGCAGCCAAGATCGAAGTAGTCCCGAAGCTTTCTTT. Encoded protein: CASSQDRSSPEAFF.

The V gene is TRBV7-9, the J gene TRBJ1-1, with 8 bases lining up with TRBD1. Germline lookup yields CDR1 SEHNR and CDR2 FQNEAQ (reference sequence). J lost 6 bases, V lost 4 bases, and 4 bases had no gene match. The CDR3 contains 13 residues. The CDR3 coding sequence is TGTGCCAGCAGCTGGACAGGGTGGCCTGAAGCTTTCTTT. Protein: CASSWTGWPEAFF.

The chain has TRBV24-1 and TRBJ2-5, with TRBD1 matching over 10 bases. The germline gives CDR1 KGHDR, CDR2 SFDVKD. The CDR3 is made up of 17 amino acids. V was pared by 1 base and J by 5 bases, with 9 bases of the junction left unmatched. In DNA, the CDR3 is TGTGCCACCAGTGATTTAGCCGGGACAGGGGAGTGGGAGACCCAGTACTTC. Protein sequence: CATSDLAGTGEWETQYF.

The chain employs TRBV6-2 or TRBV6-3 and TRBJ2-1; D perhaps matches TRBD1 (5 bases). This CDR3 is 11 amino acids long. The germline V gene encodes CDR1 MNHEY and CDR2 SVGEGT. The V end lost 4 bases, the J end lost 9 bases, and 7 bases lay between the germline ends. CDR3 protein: CASSWGIEQFF. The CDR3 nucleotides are TGTGCCAGCAGTTGGGGCATTGAGCAGTTCTTC.

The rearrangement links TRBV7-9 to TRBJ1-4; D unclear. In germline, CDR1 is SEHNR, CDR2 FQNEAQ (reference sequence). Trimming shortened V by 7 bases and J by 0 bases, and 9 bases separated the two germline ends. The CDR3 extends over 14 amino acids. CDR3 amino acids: CASNSGATNEKLFF. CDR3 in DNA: TGTGCCAGCAACTCAGGTGCAACTAATGAAAAACTGTTTTTT.

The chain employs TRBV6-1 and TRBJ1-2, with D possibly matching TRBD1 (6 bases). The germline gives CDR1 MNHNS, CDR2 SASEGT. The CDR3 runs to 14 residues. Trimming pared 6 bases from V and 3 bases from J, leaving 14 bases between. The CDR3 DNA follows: TGTGCCAGCAGCTCCCAGGGGCTTTACTATGGCTACACCTTC. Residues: CASSSQGLYYGYTF.

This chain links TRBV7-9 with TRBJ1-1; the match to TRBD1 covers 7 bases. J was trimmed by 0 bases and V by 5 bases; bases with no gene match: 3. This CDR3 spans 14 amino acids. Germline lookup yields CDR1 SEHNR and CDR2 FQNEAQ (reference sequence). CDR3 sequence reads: CASSRTGMNTEAFF. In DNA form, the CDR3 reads TGTGCCAGCAGCCGGACAGGTATGAACACTGAAGCTTTCTTT.

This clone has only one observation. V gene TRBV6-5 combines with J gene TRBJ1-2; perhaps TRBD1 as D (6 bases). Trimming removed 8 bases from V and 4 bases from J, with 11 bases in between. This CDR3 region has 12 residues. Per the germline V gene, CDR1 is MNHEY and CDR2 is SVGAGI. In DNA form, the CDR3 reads TGTGCCAGCCACAGGGACGCCTATGGCTACACCTTC. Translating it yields CASHRDAYGYTF.

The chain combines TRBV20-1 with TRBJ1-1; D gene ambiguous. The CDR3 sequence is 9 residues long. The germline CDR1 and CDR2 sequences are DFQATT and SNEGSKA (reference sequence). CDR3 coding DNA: TGCAGCCCGAGTACTGAAGCTTTCTTT. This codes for CSPSTEAFF.

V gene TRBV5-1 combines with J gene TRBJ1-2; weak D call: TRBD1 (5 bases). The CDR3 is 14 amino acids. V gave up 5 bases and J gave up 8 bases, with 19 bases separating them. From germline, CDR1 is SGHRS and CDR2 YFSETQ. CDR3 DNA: TGCGCCAGCAGGCTAGAAGGGGCAGTACCCGGCTACACCTTC. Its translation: CASRLEGAVPGYTF.

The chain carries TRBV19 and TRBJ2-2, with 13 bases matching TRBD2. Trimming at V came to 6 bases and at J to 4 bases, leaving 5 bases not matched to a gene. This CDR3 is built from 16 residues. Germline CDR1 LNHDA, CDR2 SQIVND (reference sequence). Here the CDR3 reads CASSSLAGGLTGELFF. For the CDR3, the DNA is TGTGCCAGTAGCTCACTAGCGGGGGGGCTCACCGGGGAGCTGTTTTTT.